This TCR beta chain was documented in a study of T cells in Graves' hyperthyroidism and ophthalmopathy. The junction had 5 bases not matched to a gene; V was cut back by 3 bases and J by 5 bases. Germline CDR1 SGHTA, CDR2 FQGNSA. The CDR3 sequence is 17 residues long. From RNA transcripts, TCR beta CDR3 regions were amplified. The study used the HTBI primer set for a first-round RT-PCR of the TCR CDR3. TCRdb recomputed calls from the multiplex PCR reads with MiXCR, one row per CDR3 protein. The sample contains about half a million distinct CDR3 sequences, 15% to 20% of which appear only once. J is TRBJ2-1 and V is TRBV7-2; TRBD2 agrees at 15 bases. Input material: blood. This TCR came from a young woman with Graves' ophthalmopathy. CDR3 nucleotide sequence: TGTGCCAGCAGCTTCGGGACTAGCGGGAGGCCGGACAATGAGCAGTTCTTC. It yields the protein CASSFGTSGRPDNEQFF.